Presented here are 21 T cell receptor beta chains from one specimen sequenced in a study of STAT5B mutations in CD4+ large granular lymphocyte leukemia. Sequenced by immunoSEQ multiplex PCR; TCRdb stores in-frame clones only, minus some. The sample shows some 41,000 clones, approximately 88% of them seen only once. Sequencing was carried out using CD4+ T cells from blood buffy coats. The receptors shown here come from a human donor in good health.

The count of this clone is one. The rearrangement links TRBV6-1 to TRBJ2-2, with D perhaps given as TRBD1 or TRBD2 (5 bases each). Germline V gene sequence: CDR1 MNHNS, CDR2 SASEGT. The V end was cut by 6 bases, the J end by 0 bases, with 11 bases between. This CDR3 spans 15 amino acids. The CDR3 nucleotides read TGTGCCAGCAGCCGGGACGGAGCGAACACCGGGGAGCTGTTTTTT. Protein: CASSRDGANTGELFF.

The chain has TRBV7-2 and TRBJ2-1; 13 bases fit TRBD2. Germline CDR1 SGHTA, CDR2 FQGNSA. J gave up 4 bases and V 5 bases, and 14 bases lay outside the gene matches. This CDR3 is 19 amino acids long. CDR3 sequence reads: CASSSDELAGGVKYNEQFF. The CDR3 DNA reads as TGTGCCAGCAGCAGCGACGAACTAGCGGGGGGGGTTAAATACAATGAGCAGTTCTTC.

The rearrangement uses TRBV18 and TRBJ2-7, with D perhaps TRBD1 (5 bases). The length of the CDR3 is 16 residues. V was trimmed by 6 bases and J by 3 bases, leaving 21 bases between them. CDR1 and CDR2 (germline): KGHSH, LQKENI. In nucleotides, the CDR3 is TGTGCCAGCTCTTCACCAGACGGCCAGGGTGTCTACGAGCAGTACTTC. Protein sequence: CASSSPDGQGVYEQYF.

The chain carries TRBV28 and TRBJ1-1; a possible D gene is TRBD1 (5 bases). This CDR3 region has 13 residues. CDR1 MDHEN and CDR2 SYDVKM come from the germline V gene. Trimming pared 2 bases from V and 1 base from J, leaving 5 bases between. The CDR3 bases are TGTGCCAGCAGTTTACAGGGGAACACTGAAGCTTTCTTT. The encoded protein is CASSLQGNTEAFF.

The chain carries TRBV6-1 and TRBJ2-2, with 9 bases identical to TRBD2. In germline, CDR1 is MNHNS, CDR2 SASEGT. This CDR3 has 13 residues. V was clipped by 6 bases and J by 7 bases; unmatched bases: 3. CDR3 nucleotides: TGTGCCAGCAGGATAGCGGGGGACGGGGAGCTGTTTTTT. This gives the protein CASRIAGDGELFF.

V is TRBV2 and J is TRBJ2-5; D unresolved. The end of the DNA fits TRBJ2-7 better, so the J call may be wrong. CDR3 size: 13 residues. CDR1 is SNHLY, CDR2 FYNNEI, per germline. The CDR3 region has the DNA TGTGCCAGCAGCCAGGAGTTTTCCTACGAGCAGTACTTC. This sequence encodes CASSQEFSYEQYF.

The V gene is TRBV25-1, the J gene TRBJ2-3, with TRBD2 identical over 7 bases. With 0 bases clipped from V and 1 base from J, the junction kept 7 bases outside the gene matches. This CDR3 region has 17 residues. CDR1 and CDR2 (germline): MGHDK, SYGVNS. The CDR3 reads CASSEYSPGLRTDTQYF. The CDR3 nucleotides are TGTGCCAGCAGTGAATACTCACCGGGACTACGCACAGATACGCAGTATTTT.

This chain joins TRBV7-7 and TRBJ2-2; 8 nucleotides align to TRBD2. The germline gives CDR1 SSHAT, CDR2 FNYEAQ (reference sequence). The CDR3 has 16 residues. V was pared by 1 base and J by 6 bases, with 7 bases of the junction left unmatched. CDR3 DNA sequence: TGTGCCAGCAGCTTAGAAGCGGGAGTAGCCCCCGGGGAGCTGTTTTTT. This encodes CASSLEAGVAPGELFF. The full variable domain, its missing parts supplied by reference TRBV7-7 and TRBJ2-2, is GAGVSQSPRYKVTKRGQDVTLRCDPISSHATLYWYQQALGQGPEFLTYFNYEAQPDKSGLPSDRFSAERPEGSISTLTIQRTEQRDSAMYRCASSLEAGVAPGELFFGEGSRLTVL.

This chain connects TRBV5-4 to TRBJ2-7; D is unresolved. This CDR3 is 14 amino acids long. Trimming pared 0 bases from V and 2 bases from J, leaving 9 bases between. The germline gives CDR1 SGHNT, CDR2 YYREEE (reference sequence). The CDR3 protein is CASSLDPPTYEQYF. In nucleotides, the CDR3 is TGTGCCAGCAGCTTGGACCCTCCCACCTACGAGCAGTACTTC.

Here the CDR3 reads CAWSYTGNTIYF. The CDR3 DNA is TGTGCCTGGAGTTACACAGGAAACACCATATATTTT. V gene TRBV30 combines with J gene TRBJ1-3; D unclear. The CDR3 runs to 12 residues. Trimming took 2 bases from V and 4 from J, leaving 6 bases between them. Germline lookup yields CDR1 GTSNPN and CDR2 SVGIG (reference sequence).

J is TRBJ2-1 and V is TRBV19; D call uncertain. V was trimmed by 0 bases and J by 6 bases, leaving 3 bases between them. The CDR3 totals 12 residues. Germline CDR1 LNHDA, CDR2 SQIVND (reference sequence). The CDR3 protein is CASSIDRNEQFF. The CDR3 DNA sequence: TGTGCCAGTAGTATAGATCGCAATGAGCAGTTCTTC.

The V call is TRBV28, the J call TRBJ2-7, with D possibly being TRBD1 or TRBD2 (5 bases each). This CDR3 is built from 16 residues. Deletions cut 4 bases from V and 5 bases from J, with 21 bases between. The germline gives CDR1 MDHEN, CDR2 SYDVKM. The CDR3 bases are TGTGCCAGCAGTTATATGGCCTCCTGGGGGACGGACGAGCAGTACTTC. This sequence encodes CASSYMASWGTDEQYF.

The rearrangement links TRBV11-2 to TRBJ2-2; the D gene is possibly TRBD1 (5 bases). Trimming took 5 bases from V and 0 from J, leaving 13 bases between them. CDR3 length: 16 residues. Germline V gene sequence: CDR1 SGHAT, CDR2 FQNNGV. CDR3 sequence: CASSLTGSTNTGELFF. CDR3 nucleotide sequence: TGTGCCAGCAGCCTTACAGGATCAACGAACACCGGGGAGCTGTTTTTT.

The V call is TRBV10-3, the J call TRBJ1-2, with D hard to call. Per germline, CDR1 ENHRY and CDR2 SYGVKD. V lost 10 bases and J lost 5, with 14 bases in between. The CDR3 is 12 amino acids. The CDR3 nucleotides read TGTGCCACCCAATCGCAGCAATATGGCTACACCTTC. Translated, it gives CATQSQQYGYTF.

This clone was recorded only once. The V gene is TRBV29-1, the J gene TRBJ2-5, with D tentatively TRBD1 or TRBD2 (5 bases each). The germline gives CDR1 SQVTM, CDR2 ANQGSEA. V lost 4 bases to trimming and J lost 10 bases, with 22 bases between them. There are 14 residues in the CDR3. The CDR3 nucleotides are TGCAGCGTTGTTTTCGGGGACCCTAGTGTTGGCCAGTACTTC. It codes for CSVVFGDPSVGQYF.

This rearrangement joins TRBV5-1 to TRBJ2-2, with 9 bases fitting TRBD1. The germline gives CDR1 SGHRS, CDR2 YFSETQ. Unmatched junction bases numbered 21, after V lost 5 bases and J lost 7 bases. The CDR3 length is 19 residues. The CDR3 protein is CASSLRIQTGGIEIGELFF. The CDR3 DNA follows: TGCGCCAGCAGTCTCCGGATTCAGACAGGGGGTATTGAGATCGGGGAGCTGTTTTTT. Combining the CDR3 with reference TRBV5-1 and TRBJ2-2 gives the whole variable domain KAGVTQTPRYLIKTRGQQVTLSCSPISGHRSVSWYQQTPGQGLQFLFEYFSETQRNKGNFPGRFSGRQFSNSRSEMNVSTLELGDSALYLCASSLRIQTGGIEIGELFFGEGSRLTVL.

This rearrangement joins TRBV19 to TRBJ1-5; a weak D match, TRBD1 (5 bases). This CDR3 region has 14 residues. Germline V gene data show CDR1 as LNHDA and CDR2 as SQIVND (reference sequence). V was clipped by 5 bases and J by 3 bases, with 11 bases between them. The CDR3 DNA reads TGTGCCAGTAGTCAACAGGTCATCAATCAGCCCCAGCATTTT. Protein product: CASSQQVINQPQHF. The whole variable domain, filled in from reference TRBV19 and TRBJ1-5, reads DGGITQSPKYLFRKEGQNVTLSCEQNLNHDAMYWYRQDPGQGLRLIYYSQIVNDFQKGDIAEGYSVSREKKESFPLTVTSAQKNPTAFYLCASSQQVINQPQHFGDGTRLSIL.

The chain couples TRBV4-3 to TRBJ2-7; D is undetermined. There are 14 residues in the CDR3. Deletions cut 1 base from V and 2 bases from J, with 9 bases between. The germline CDR1 and CDR2 sequences are LGHNA and YSLEER. The CDR3 reads CASSQGKRAYEQYF. CDR3 DNA: TGCGCCAGCAGCCAAGGGAAAAGGGCCTACGAGCAGTACTTC.

V gene TRBV10-2 combines with J gene TRBJ1-5, with 7 bases fitting TRBD1. V was clipped by 2 bases and J by 7 bases; unmatched bases: 11. Germline assignment: CDR1 WSHSY and CDR2 SAAADI. The CDR3 runs 16 residues. The CDR3 region is CASSEQGGPLGQPQHF. CDR3 bases: TGCGCCAGCAGTGAGCAGGGGGGCCCGTTGGGGCAGCCCCAGCATTTT.

This clone was found once. This chain links TRBV4-1 with TRBJ2-2, with 7 bases aligning to TRBD1. The CDR3 extends over 17 amino acids. V lost 0 bases, J lost 4 bases, and 8 bases stayed unmatched. Germline V gives CDR1 MGHRA, CDR2 YSYEKL. CDR3 protein: CASSQEWGTEVTGELFF. CDR3 bases: TGCGCCAGCAGCCAAGAGTGGGGGACAGAGGTCACCGGGGAGCTGTTTTTT.

The chain joins TRBV27 to TRBJ2-1; D ambiguous. Trimming left V 7 bases short and J 7 bases short, with 17 bases between. The germline CDR1 and CDR2 sequences are MNHEY and SMNVEV (reference sequence). The CDR3 is 14 amino acids. The CDR3: CASNPIGYGNEQFF. DNA of the CDR3: TGTGCCAGCAACCCCATCGGGTATGGAAATGAGCAGTTCTTC.